These 20 T cell receptor beta chains were all obtained from the same sample, sequenced in a study of T cells in Graves' hyperthyroidism and ophthalmopathy. Amplified TCR beta CDR3 regions came from RNA transcripts. The HTBI set primed first-round TCR CDR3 RT-PCR. TCRdb re-called the multiplex PCR reads through MiXCR, storing one row per CDR3 protein. The sample contains under 450,000 distinct CDR3 sequences, 15% to 17% of which appear only once. Input material: blood. The receptor source for this set is a woman younger than 30 with Graves' hyperthyroidism.

The genes are TRBV28 and TRBJ2-1, with 10 bases lining up with TRBD1. The CDR3 spans 16 residues. V trimming: 0 bases; J trimming: 7 bases; junction bases outside the gene matches: 6. CDR1 MDHEN and CDR2 SYDVKM come from the germline V gene. CDR3 protein: CASSLWGTGAGNEQFF. CDR3 DNA sequence: TGTGCCAGCAGTTTATGGGGGACAGGGGCGGGTAATGAGCAGTTCTTC. Supplemented by reference TRBV28 and TRBJ2-1, the full variable domain reads DVKVTQSSRYLVKRTGEKVFLECVQDMDHENMFWYRQDPGLGLRLIYFSYDVKMKEKGDIPEGYSVSREKKERFSLILESASTNQTSMYLCASSLWGTGAGNEQFFGPGTRLTVL.

This clonotype was detected many times. The V and J genes are TRBV2 and TRBJ1-5; no reliable D call. Trimming took off 5 bases at V and 6 bases at J, with 17 bases between the two ends. The germline V gene encodes CDR1 SNHLY and CDR2 FYNNEI. The CDR3 sequence is 15 residues long. DNA for the CDR3: TGTGCCAGCAGTTTAACCGATCGGTTGTCTCAGCCCCAGCATTTT. Encoded protein: CASSLTDRLSQPQHF. Based on the CDR3 plus reference TRBV2 and TRBJ1-5, the full variable domain is EPEVTQTPSHQVTQMGQEVILRCVPISNHLYFYWYRQILGQKVEFLVSFYNNEISEKSEIFDDQFSVERPDGSNFTLKIRSTKLEDSAMYFCASSLTDRLSQPQHFGDGTRLSIL.

The chain joins TRBV10-3 to TRBJ1-2, with unresolved D. This CDR3 region has 9 residues. V was pared by 8 bases and J by 6 bases, with 4 bases between. CDR1 and CDR2 from the germline V gene are ENHRY and SYGVKD. DNA of the CDR3: TGTGCCATCGGGGATGGCTACACCTTC. This encodes CAIGDGYTF.

This clonotype has at least ten counts. The chain has TRBV11-2 and TRBJ1-4; 7 positions agree with TRBD1. Trimming removed 5 bases from V and 0 bases from J; junction bases left unmatched: 6. The germline CDR1 and CDR2 sequences are SGHAT and FQNNGV. There are 16 residues in the CDR3. This chain's CDR3 is CASSPGQHATNEKLFF. The CDR3 coding sequence is TGTGCCAGCAGCCCGGGACAGCATGCAACTAATGAAAAACTGTTTTTT.

This clonotype was seen at least ten times. The genes are TRBV5-5 and TRBJ2-3, with 7 bases fitting TRBD1. V was clipped by 4 bases and J by 2 bases; unmatched bases: 4. The V gene's germline CDR1 is SGHKS and CDR2 YYEKEE (reference sequence). The CDR3 sequence is 14 residues long. DNA of the CDR3: TGTGCCAGCAGCCACGGACAGGTCACAGATACGCAGTATTTT. Translated, it gives CASSHGQVTDTQYF.

This clonotype has a count of ten or more. This sequence joins TRBV7-9 and TRBJ2-1; 7 bases align to TRBD1. V was clipped by 4 bases and J by 6 bases; unmatched bases: 3. CDR3 size: 13 residues. Germline V gives CDR1 SEHNR, CDR2 FQNEAQ (reference sequence). CDR3 nucleotides: TGTGCCAGCAGCTCCGGGACAGTCAATGAGCAGTTCTTC. Protein product: CASSSGTVNEQFF.

This clonotype was seen at least ten times. This chain uses TRBV28 with TRBJ1-1, with 7 bases that match TRBD1. V shed 7 bases, J shed 0 bases, and the junction held 14 bases outside the gene matches. The CDR3 length is 17 residues. The germline V gene has CDR1 MDHEN and CDR2 SYDVKM. CDR3 amino acids: CASTTLWEGAMNTEAFF. In nucleotides, the CDR3 is TGTGCCAGCACCACATTGTGGGAGGGGGCTATGAACACTGAAGCTTTCTTT.

The chain joins TRBV20-1 to TRBJ1-2, with 8 bases matching TRBD1. Per germline, CDR1 DFQATT and CDR2 SNEGSKA (reference sequence). Trimming took 5 bases from V and 3 from J; bases not matched to a gene: 11. The CDR3 has 15 residues. The CDR3 loop is CSASDRGLSHYGYTF. For the CDR3, the DNA is TGCAGTGCTTCTGACAGGGGCCTCAGCCACTATGGCTACACCTTC.

CDR3 in DNA: TGTGCCAGCAGCGTACAGGGGGCACGTACTGAAGCTTTCTTT. The encoded protein is CASSVQGARTEAFF. This chain links TRBV5-6 with TRBJ1-1, with 9 positions matching TRBD1. Trimming removed 4 bases from V and 5 bases from J; junction bases left unmatched: 6. Germline lookup yields CDR1 SGHDT and CDR2 YYEEEE. CDR3 length: 14 residues.

The genes are TRBV10-3 and TRBJ2-5; D perhaps matches TRBD1 (6 bases). The CDR3 totals 13 residues. Per the germline V gene, CDR1 is ENHRY and CDR2 is SYGVKD. Trimming removed 6 bases at V and 5 bases at J, with 13 bases between. The CDR3 DNA follows: TGTGCCATCAGCACTACAGGGTTTGAGACCCAGTACTTC. Translating gives CAISTTGFETQYF.

The chain uses TRBV3-1 and TRBJ2-7; D is unclear. V lost 1 base and J lost 2, with 9 bases in between. Germline-derived CDR1 and CDR2 are LGHDT and YNNKEL (reference sequence). The CDR3 totals 14 residues. In DNA, the CDR3 is TGTGCCAGCAGCCAAGGAGACACGACCTACGAGCAGTACTTC. Translation: CASSQGDTTYEQYF.

This clonotype was counted at least ten times. The chain couples TRBV6-1 to TRBJ1-1, with a possible D match to TRBD1 (6 bases). The germline gives CDR1 MNHNS, CDR2 SASEGT. This CDR3 region has 14 residues. V lost 5 bases, J lost 0 bases, and 10 bases lay in between. The CDR3 sequence: CASSYTGMNTEAFF. The CDR3 DNA sequence: TGTGCCAGCAGTTATACAGGGATGAACACTGAAGCTTTCTTT.

As regards this clonotype: This may be a read error, as it is one base from a much larger clone. V and J are TRBV20-1 and TRBJ2-7; D is unresolved. From germline, CDR1 is DFQATT and CDR2 SNEGSKA (reference sequence). V was shortened by 3 bases and J by 3 bases, with 12 bases between the two germline ends. The length of the CDR3 is 13 residues. The CDR3: CSARTPSSYEQYF. DNA of the CDR3: TGCAGTGCTAGGACACCCTCTAGCTACGAGCAGTACTTC.

The V gene is TRBV5-1, the J gene TRBJ1-1; D is unclear. CDR1 and CDR2 from the germline V gene are SGHRS and YFSETQ. The CDR3 has 12 amino acids. V lost 5 bases and J lost 5, with 10 bases in between. For the CDR3, the DNA is TGCGCCAGCAGGATGGGGTTGACTGAAGCTTTCTTT. Translating it yields CASRMGLTEAFF.

This clonotype was found many times. This sequence joins TRBV20-1 and TRBJ2-3, with TRBD2 matching over 8 bases. The J segment lost 0 bases and the V segment lost 3 bases, leaving 8 bases of the junction unmatched. Germline lookup yields CDR1 DFQATT and CDR2 SNEGSKA (reference sequence). CDR3 length: 16 amino acids. CDR3 sequence: CSASSPGGPSTDTQYF. DNA for the CDR3: TGCAGTGCTAGCTCCCCGGGGGGGCCTAGCACAGATACGCAGTATTTT.

This clonotype was picked up many times. This chain links TRBV28 with TRBJ2-7; the match to TRBD1 covers 7 bases. The CDR3 extends over 13 amino acids. Germline-derived CDR1 and CDR2 are MDHEN and SYDVKM. V was clipped by 4 bases and J by 6 bases; unmatched bases: 6. The CDR3 sequence is CASSSLGGGEQYF. The CDR3, as DNA: TGTGCCAGCAGTTCTTTAGGGGGCGGCGAGCAGTACTTC. Drawing the rest from reference TRBV28 and TRBJ2-7, the complete variable domain is DVKVTQSSRYLVKRTGEKVFLECVQDMDHENMFWYRQDPGLGLRLIYFSYDVKMKEKGDIPEGYSVSREKKERFSLILESASTNQTSMYLCASSSLGGGEQYFGPGTRLTVT.

In this sample, this clonotype turned up many times. The rearrangement uses TRBV2 and TRBJ1-2, with a possible D match to TRBD1 (6 bases). Germline V gives CDR1 SNHLY, CDR2 FYNNEI. This CDR3 spans 13 amino acids. The V end was cut by 3 bases, the J end by 5 bases, with 10 bases between. The CDR3 region has the DNA TGTGCCAGCAGTGAGGAGGGGGTTTATGGCTACACCTTC. This encodes CASSEEGVYGYTF.

The J gene is TRBJ1-5, the V gene TRBV15; D perhaps matches TRBD1 (5 bases). CDR1 and CDR2 from the germline V gene are LNHNV and YYDKDF (reference sequence). CDR3 length equals 13 residues. V was cut by 8 bases and J by 0 bases, with 8 bases left in between. CDR3 nucleotide sequence: TGTGCCACCGGCCAGGGTAGCAATCAGCCCCAGCATTTT. Translation gives CATGQGSNQPQHF.

The table lists this clonotype with a few counts. This chain links TRBV27 with TRBJ2-3; 8 bases are a match to TRBD2. V lost 5 bases to trimming and J lost 3 bases; unmatched junction nucleotides: 10. Germline lookup yields CDR1 MNHEY and CDR2 SMNVEV (reference sequence). The CDR3 is 16 residues long. The CDR3 loop reads CASSPLAGRDTDTQYF. The CDR3 DNA follows: TGTGCCAGCAGTCCGTTAGCGGGGAGAGATACAGATACGCAGTATTTT.

Only a few counts were recorded for this clonotype. V is TRBV20-1 and J is TRBJ2-3, with a weak D call TRBD2 (5 bases). CDR3 length: 15 amino acids. With 3 bases removed from V and 3 bases from J, the gap between germline ends came to 16 bases. The germline CDR1 and CDR2 sequences are DFQATT and SNEGSKA (reference sequence). This chain's CDR3 is CSARPPRVGTDTQYF. CDR3 nucleotides: TGCAGTGCTAGGCCTCCGAGGGTCGGAACAGATACGCAGTATTTT.